This entry describes one TCR beta chain. Its antigen remains unknown. This entry comes from a study of long-term antiretroviral therapy in people with HIV. Regarding the study as a whole: In HIV, the repertoires covered a tighter span of CDR3 lengths than in controls. Dominating the repertoire at all time points were the clones that expanded before ART.

The CDR3 loop spans 14 amino acids. Trimming left V 1 base short and J 4 bases short, with 11 bases between. This was the immunoSEQ v3.0 assay at survey level. Sequencing used immunoSEQ multiplex PCR; TCRdb keeps in-frame clones, though not all of them. The table has 20,000 to 25,000 clones, around 76% seen once. Each donor provided at least one pre-ART PBMC sample and at least two post-ART PBMC samples. V gene TRBV5-3 combines with J gene TRBJ1-2; D is unresolved. TRBV5-3 is an ORF, with its function uncertain. This TCR was recovered from a woman aged 35 to 49 with HIV. The sequenced sample was unsorted PBMCs, obtained about 1.8 years before starting antiretroviral therapy. CDR3 sequence: CARSLFWQVYGYTF. DNA for the CDR3: TGTGCCAGAAGCTTGTTTTGGCAGGTCTATGGCTACACCTTC.